This T cell receptor (beta chain) appears in the sequencing data of a study of CD8 T cells in ankylosing spondylitis. Study outcomes and limitations: Typical of ankylosing spondylitis blood, it appeared, was a TCR beta motif of eight highly homologous variants. Disease-linked clones were CD8+ and relatively rare in peripheral blood. Existing reports had already noted some motif variants in reactive arthritis synovial fluid and blood. Enrichment of disease-linked clones was reportedly significant in matched ankylosing spondylitis synovial fluid.

TCRdb re-derived calls from the 5' RACE reads in MiXCR, one entry per CDR3 protein. The sample carries about 540,000 distinct CDR3 sequences, 12% recorded once. This clonotype was counted ten times or more. No antigen is known for it. The sequence came from a male donor with ankylosing spondylitis. Input material: blood, either unsorted or a sorted T cell fraction (not recorded which).

The CDR3 bases are TGTGCCAGCAGCTTCCCCTGGGGGGGAGACACTGAAGCTTTCTTT. Protein: CASSFPWGGDTEAFF. The rearrangement links TRBV7-6 to TRBJ1-1; perhaps TRBD1 as D (5 bases). Germline CDR1 reads SGHVS; CDR2 reads FNYEAQ. V was shortened by 3 bases and J by 3 bases, with 14 bases between the two germline ends. CDR3 length: 15 residues. Variable domain in full (rest from reference TRBV7-6 and TRBJ1-1): GAGVSQSPRYKVTKRGQDVALRCDPISGHVSLYWYRQALGQGPEFLTYFNYEAQQDKSGLPNDRFSAERPEGSISTLTIQRTEQRDSAMYRCASSFPWGGDTEAFFGQGTRLTVV.